Sequencing of this T cell receptor beta chain was carried out in a study of T cell responses to AZD1222 COVID-19 vaccine (dated by TCRdb to the early 2020s). As for the study more broadly: Because spike-specific TCR depth and breadth did not differ between the two schedules, AZD1222 recipients who got a second dose at roughly 4 weeks were pooled with those who got a second dose at roughly 12 weeks. TCR sequencing was performed for some 250 trial participants, of whom about 210 were given two doses of AZD1222 and around 25 were given two doses of MenACWY control vaccine. Trial participants were enrolled by age into 18-55, 56-69 and 70-plus year subgroups, with approximately 160, 26 and 62 TCR-sequenced participants respectively. The full study reports these points: Only five to seven AZD1222 recipients were SARS-CoV-2 seropositive at baseline, limiting conclusions about previously exposed vaccinees. Nearly half of unique spike-specific TCRs reportedly recognized epitopes outside regions mutated in the B.1.351 and B.1.1.7 variants. After two AZD1222 doses, both the breadth and the depth of spike-specific TCRs were significantly higher than at day 0 and than in MenACWY recipients. Participants were mostly white British, with more females than males. The authors suggested clonal diversity may have been underestimated. The whole spike protein was spanned by vaccine-associated CD4 TCRs, and dominant responses were seen in regions 160-218 and 743-854. In the small 56-69-year group, the increase in depth fell short of significance, most likely because of low power. No day 14 peak-response samples were available, so repertoires were characterized only after the peak T cell response.

Reading the label with the study, this specimen's time point is: baseline before first vaccination. Vaccinee samples were obtained from the UK trials COV001 and COV002, which included a single-blind randomized controlled phase 2/3 trial of AZD1222 (ChAdOx1 nCoV-19) in healthy adults. For TCRbeta chain sequencing, PBMC samples from trial participants were taken at day 0 and at day 28 after the second dose. This clone has more than one count but fewer than ten. Its binding antigen is unknown. Base qualities were left out, and no much larger clone turns up one base away. The CDR3 regions of human TCRbeta chains were analyzed by immunosequencing. The original methods were these. TCRs in the repertoires were compared against a reference library of SARS-CoV-2-specific TCRs that had been generated with the MIRA antigen-specificity platform. Breadth was defined as the fraction of unique TCRs that were SARS-CoV-2-associated. Depth was defined as the fraction of total T cells that were SARS-CoV-2-associated. Each spike-specific TCR was assigned to its reactive spike region and to a CD4 or CD8 class using the MIRA data. Log10-transformed breadth and depth values were compared by one-way ANOVA with Sidak's multiple comparisons tests. TCRdb obtained this table from immuneACCESS and retained in-frame rearrangements with V and J assigned. These tables miss some clones; where compared with another copy, unresolved V genes account for less than half of the shortfall, and the remainder is unexplained. The DNA was the basis for D and trimming; V, J and clone size are from that table. Counted in this sample were 75,000 to 100,000 clones; roughly 90% of them appeared once. The top ten hold about 28% of the sample.

The CDR3 numbers 19 residues from cysteine through phenylalanine. The retained sequence is limited to the CDR3, 57 bases, with the frame set at the first base. Sequenced material: peripheral blood, taken on day 0 of AZD1222 vaccination. In this chain, TRBV21-1 is recombined with TRBJ2-3; the table's D call, TRBD2, has no DNA check behind it. TRBV21-1 is annotated as a pseudogene. The sequence was collected from an adult in good health. The nucleotides read TGTGCCAGCAGCCCCACTACTAACATAGCGGGCCCCTCCACAGATACGCAGTATTTT. Translated, it reads CASSPTTNIAGPSTDTQYF.